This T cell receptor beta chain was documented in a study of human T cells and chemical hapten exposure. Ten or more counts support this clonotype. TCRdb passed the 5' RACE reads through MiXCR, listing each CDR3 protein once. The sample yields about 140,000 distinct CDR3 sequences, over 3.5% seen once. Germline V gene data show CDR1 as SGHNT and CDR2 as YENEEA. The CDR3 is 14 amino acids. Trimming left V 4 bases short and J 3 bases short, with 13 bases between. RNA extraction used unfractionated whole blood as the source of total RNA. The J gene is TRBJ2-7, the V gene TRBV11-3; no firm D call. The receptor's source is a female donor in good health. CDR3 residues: CASSYDHGDYEQYF. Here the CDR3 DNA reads TGTGCCAGCAGCTACGATCACGGAGACTACGAGCAGTACTTC.